This record concerns one T cell receptor (beta chain) sequence. CDR3 size: 15 residues. Germline V gene lookup returns CDR1 SGHTA and CDR2 FQGNSA. Trimming left V 1 base short and J 8 bases short, with 14 bases between. These data originate in a study of blood T cell repertoires in COVID-19. Assay: immunoSEQ multiplex PCR; the TCRdb copy retains only in-frame clones and omits some. The table has fewer than 500,000 clones, around 89% seen once. The chain joins TRBV7-2 to TRBJ1-4; D is possibly TRBD1 (5 bases). The receptor was derived from a woman younger than 45 with acute or convalescent COVID-19. Sample: peripheral blood. CDR3 protein: CASSLGPGIREKLFF. CDR3 DNA: TGTGCCAGCAGCTTAGGTCCAGGGATTCGGGAAAAACTGTTTTTT.